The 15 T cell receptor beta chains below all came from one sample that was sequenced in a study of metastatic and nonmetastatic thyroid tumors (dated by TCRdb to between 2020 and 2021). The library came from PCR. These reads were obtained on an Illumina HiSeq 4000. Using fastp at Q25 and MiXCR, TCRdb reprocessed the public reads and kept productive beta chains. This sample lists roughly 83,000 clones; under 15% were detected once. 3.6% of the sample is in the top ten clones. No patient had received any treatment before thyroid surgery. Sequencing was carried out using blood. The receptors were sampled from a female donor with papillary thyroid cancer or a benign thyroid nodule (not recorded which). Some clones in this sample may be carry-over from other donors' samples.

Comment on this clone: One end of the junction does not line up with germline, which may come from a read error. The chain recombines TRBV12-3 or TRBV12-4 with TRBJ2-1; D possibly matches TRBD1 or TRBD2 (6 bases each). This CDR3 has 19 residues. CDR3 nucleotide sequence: TGTGCCAGCAGTTTACTCATGTGGGACGGGGGCAACTCCTACAATGAGCAGTTATTC. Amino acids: CASSLLMWDGGNSYNEQLF.

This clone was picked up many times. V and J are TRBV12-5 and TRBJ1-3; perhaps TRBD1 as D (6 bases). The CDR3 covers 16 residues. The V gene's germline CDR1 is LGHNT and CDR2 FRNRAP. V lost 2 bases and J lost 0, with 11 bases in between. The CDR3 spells CASGLPRDISGNTIYF. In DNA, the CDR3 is TGTGCTAGTGGTTTGCCACGGGACATCTCTGGAAACACCATATATTTT.

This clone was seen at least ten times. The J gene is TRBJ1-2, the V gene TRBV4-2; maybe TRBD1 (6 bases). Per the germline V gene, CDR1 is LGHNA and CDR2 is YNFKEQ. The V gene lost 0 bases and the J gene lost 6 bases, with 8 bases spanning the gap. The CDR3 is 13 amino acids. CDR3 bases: TGTGCCAGCAGCCAAGAGGGGGGGCATGGCTACACCTTC. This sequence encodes CASSQEGGHGYTF.

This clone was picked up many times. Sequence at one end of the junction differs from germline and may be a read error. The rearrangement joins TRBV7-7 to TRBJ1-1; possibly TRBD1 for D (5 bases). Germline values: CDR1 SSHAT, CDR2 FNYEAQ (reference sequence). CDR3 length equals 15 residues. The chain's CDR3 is CASSPYTGRNTEAFF. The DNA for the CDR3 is TGTGCTAGCAGCCCCTATACAGGACGGAACACTGAAGCTTTCTTT.

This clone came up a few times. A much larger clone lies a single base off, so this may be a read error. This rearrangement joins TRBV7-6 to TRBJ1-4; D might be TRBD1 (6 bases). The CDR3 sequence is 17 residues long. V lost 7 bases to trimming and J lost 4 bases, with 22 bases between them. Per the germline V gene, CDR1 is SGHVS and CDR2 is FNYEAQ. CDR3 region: CASIRTGTGTNNEKLFF. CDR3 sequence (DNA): TGTGCCAGCATCCGTACGGGAACAGGGACCAATAATGAAAAACTGTTTTTT. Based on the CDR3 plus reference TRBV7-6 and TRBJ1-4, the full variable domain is GAGVSQSPRYKVTKRGQDVALRCDPISGHVSLYWYRQALGQGPEFLTYFNYEAQQDKSGLPNDRFSAERPEGSISTLTIQRTEQRDSAMYRCASIRTGTGTNNEKLFFGSGTQLSVL.

CDR3 DNA sequence: TGTGCCTGGAGTGGGGGCGGGGGAACCGGGGAGCTGTTTTTT. It specifies CAWSGGGGTGELFF. V usage is TRBV30 and J usage is TRBJ2-2; 7 bases match TRBD2. The V and J ends lost 1 base and 5 bases, in that order; junction bases with no gene match: 4. Germline loops: CDR1 GTSNPN, CDR2 SVGIG (reference sequence). CDR3 size: 14 residues. Filled out from reference TRBV30 and TRBJ2-2, the complete variable domain reads SQTIHQWPATLVQPVGSPLSLECTVEGTSNPNLYWYRQAAGRGLQLLFYSVGIGQISSEVPQNLSASRPQDRQFILSSKKLLLSDSGFYLCAWSGGGGTGELFFGEGSRLTVL.

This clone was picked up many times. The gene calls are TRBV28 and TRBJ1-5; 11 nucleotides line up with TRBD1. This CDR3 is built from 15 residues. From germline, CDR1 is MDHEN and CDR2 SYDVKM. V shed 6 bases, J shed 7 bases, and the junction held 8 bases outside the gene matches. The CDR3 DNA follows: TGTGCCAGCAGCCCTACTGGACAGGGGGCCCAGCCCCAGCATTTT. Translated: CASSPTGQGAQPQHF.

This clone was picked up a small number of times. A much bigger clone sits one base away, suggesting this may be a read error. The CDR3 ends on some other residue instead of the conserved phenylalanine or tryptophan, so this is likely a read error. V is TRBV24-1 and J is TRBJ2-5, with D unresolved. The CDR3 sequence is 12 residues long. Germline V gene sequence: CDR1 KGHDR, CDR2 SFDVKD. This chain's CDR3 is CATSVPQGTQYL. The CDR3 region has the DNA TGTGCCACCAGTGTCCCCCAAGGGACCCAGTACTTA.

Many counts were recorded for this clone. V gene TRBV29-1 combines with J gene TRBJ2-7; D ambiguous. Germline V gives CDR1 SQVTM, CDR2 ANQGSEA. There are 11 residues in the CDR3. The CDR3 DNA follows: TGCAGTGCCCTGACAAGTTACGAGCAGTACTTC. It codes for CSALTSYEQYF.

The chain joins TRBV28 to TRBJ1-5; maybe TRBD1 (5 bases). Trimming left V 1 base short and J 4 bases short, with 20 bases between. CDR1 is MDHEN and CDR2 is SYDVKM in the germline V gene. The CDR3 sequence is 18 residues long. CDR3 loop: CASSLSGQLWDSNQPQHF. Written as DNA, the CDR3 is TGTGCCAGCAGTTTATCCGGACAACTTTGGGACTCGAATCAGCCCCAGCATTTT.

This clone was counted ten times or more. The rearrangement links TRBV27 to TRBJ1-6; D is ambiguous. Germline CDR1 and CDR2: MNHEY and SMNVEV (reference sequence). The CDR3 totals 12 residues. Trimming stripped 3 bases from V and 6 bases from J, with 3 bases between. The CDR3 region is CASSFPNSPLHF. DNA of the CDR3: TGTGCCAGCAGTTTCCCTAATTCACCCCTCCACTTT.

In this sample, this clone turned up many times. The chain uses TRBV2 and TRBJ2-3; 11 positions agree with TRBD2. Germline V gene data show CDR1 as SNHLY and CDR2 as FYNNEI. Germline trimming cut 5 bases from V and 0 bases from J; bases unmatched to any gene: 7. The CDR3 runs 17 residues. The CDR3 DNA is TGTGCCAGCAGTTTTCCCCTAGCGGGGGGAAGCACAGATACGCAGTATTTT. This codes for CASSFPLAGGSTDTQYF.

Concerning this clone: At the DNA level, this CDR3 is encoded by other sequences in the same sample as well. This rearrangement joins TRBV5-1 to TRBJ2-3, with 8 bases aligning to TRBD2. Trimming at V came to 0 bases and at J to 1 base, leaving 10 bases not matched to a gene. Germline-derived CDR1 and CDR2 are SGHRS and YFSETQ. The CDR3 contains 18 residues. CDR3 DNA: TGCGCCAGCAGCTTGGCCGGACGCAGCGGGGGTGGCACAGATACGCAGTATTTT. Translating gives CASSLAGRSGGGTDTQYF. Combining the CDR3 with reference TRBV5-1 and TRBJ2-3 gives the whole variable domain KAGVTQTPRYLIKTRGQQVTLSCSPISGHRSVSWYQQTPGQGLQFLFEYFSETQRNKGNFPGRFSGRQFSNSRSEMNVSTLELGDSALYLCASSLAGRSGGGTDTQYFGPGTRLTVL.

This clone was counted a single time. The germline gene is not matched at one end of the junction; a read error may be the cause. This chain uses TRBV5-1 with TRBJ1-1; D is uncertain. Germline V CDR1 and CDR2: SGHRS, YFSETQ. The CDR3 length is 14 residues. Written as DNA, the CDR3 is TGCGCCAGCAGCTTGGCGGATATGAACACTGAAGCCTTCTTT. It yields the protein CASSLADMNTEAFF. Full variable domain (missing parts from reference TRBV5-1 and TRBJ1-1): KAGVTQTPRYLIKTRGQQVTLSCSPISGHRSVSWYQQTPGQGLQFLFEYFSETQRNKGNFPGRFSGRQFSNSRSEMNVSTLELGDSALYLCASSLADMNTEAFFGQGTRLTVV.

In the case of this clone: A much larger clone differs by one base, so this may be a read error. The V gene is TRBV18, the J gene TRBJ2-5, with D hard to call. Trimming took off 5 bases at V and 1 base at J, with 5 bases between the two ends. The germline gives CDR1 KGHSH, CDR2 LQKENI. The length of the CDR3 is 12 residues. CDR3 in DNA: TGTGCCAGCTCATCAACCCAAGAGACCCAGTACTTC. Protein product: CASSSTQETQYF.